This T cell receptor (beta chain) was identified during a study of control samples from healthy donors and cancer patients. The data were produced by immunoSEQ multiplex PCR, yet TCRdb's version contains in-frame clones alone and is incomplete. The sample comprises about 140,000 clones, roughly nine tenths of which are singletons, and under 9% rests with the top ten. This clone appeared a few times. Trimming took off 1 base at V and 2 bases at J, with 13 bases between the two ends. CDR1 is SGHDT and CDR2 is YYEEEE in the germline V gene. The CDR3 has 15 residues. The specimen sequenced was blood. The clonotype was recovered from a man younger than 30 in good health. This chain connects TRBV5-6 to TRBJ2-7; possibly TRBD1 for D (7 bases). In DNA form, the CDR3 reads TGTGCCAGCAGCTTGCCGCAGGGGGGAACCTACGAGCAGTACTTC. Translating gives CASSLPQGGTYEQYF.